This T cell receptor beta chain was documented in a study of blood T cell repertoires in COVID-19. Study as a whole: T cells, B-cell-depleted T cells, or PBMCs provided the cDNA or gDNA that served as material.

CDR1 and CDR2 (germline): LNHDA, SQIVND (reference sequence). CDR3 length: 14 residues. V was trimmed by 3 bases and J by 4 bases, leaving 12 bases between them. Per the authors' pipeline: Reference gene primer amplification gave estimated nucleated cell counts. Method: immunoSEQ multiplex PCR; TCRdb's copy keeps in-frame clones and lacks some. Clone size and the V and J calls come from that table; the DNA yielded D and trimming. The sample holds 250,000 to 350,000 clones; 70% to 85% are singletons and the top ten take about 0.9%. This receptor was identified in a human donor with COVID-19, enrolled during active disease. The donor label of this sample is uncertain. V is TRBV19 and J is TRBJ1-2; TRBD1 might be the D (6 bases). Sequenced input: peripheral blood. The CDR3, as DNA: TGTGCCAGTAGTATTCGAGGGGGTCCCTATGGCTACACCTTC. Translating it yields CASSIRGGPYGYTF.